Below, one TCR beta chain is given with its context. This specimen comes from a study of cytomegalovirus exposure and HLA in healthy donors. Use of 60 Vbeta and 13 Jbeta primers characterized the PCR. Assay used: immunoSEQ multiplex PCR; TCRdb lists only in-frame clones, some missing. The sample carries about 130,000 clones, roughly 80% recorded once. V shed 1 base and J 2 bases; nucleotides not matched to a gene: 2. Germline assignment: CDR1 SGHTA and CDR2 FQGNSA. This CDR3 comprises 14 residues. Sample: PBMCs. The clonotype comes from a woman aged 40-49 years in good health and CMV-seronegative. The rearrangement joins TRBV7-2 to TRBJ2-7; the match to TRBD2 covers 7 bases. CDR3 in amino acids: CASSLGGGAYEQYF. As DNA, the CDR3 is TGTGCCAGCAGCTTAGGTGGGGGGGCCTACGAGCAGTACTTC.